This record looks at one TCR beta chain sequence and its context. Its antigen has not been determined. One end of the junction is discordant with germline, which a read error may explain. From a lookup of the germline V gene, CDR1 and CDR2 are SQVTM and ANQGSEA. Measured from the cysteine to the phenylalanine, the CDR3 is 14 residues long. The DNA shown is the 42-base CDR3, in frame from base 1. The library was obtained by 5' RACE. Sequencer: Illumina HiSeq 2500. A second PCR of roughly 7 to 11 cycles was performed with a sample-barcoded 5' primer and a J-beta primer mix. A unique molecular identifier was introduced onto each TCR beta cDNA molecule by a template-switch 5' adaptor carrying 12 random nucleotides. Each sample yielded at least 2.5 million CDR3-containing paired-end reads. First-strand cDNA synthesis was performed from all RNA using the Mint cDNA synthesis kit, with priming by a TRBC-specific oligonucleotide. All cDNA was treated with uracil-DNA glycosylase and then went through a first 18-cycle PCR with the universal primers M1SS and BC2_uni_R. On the study's bioinformatics: Each sample was normalized by randomly selecting 1 million high-quality reads, each carrying a distinct molecular identifier. Instead of being binned into consensus sequences, reads with shared molecular identifiers were discarded. CDR3 identification, clonotype clustering and error correction used MiTCR with a Q25 quality threshold and the strictest error-elimination algorithm. A nonparametric unseen species model with Euler transformation was used to estimate lower-bound total TCR beta diversity. Through fastp at Q25 and MiXCR, TCRdb rebuilt clones from the public reads, retaining in-frame beta chains. Every entry covers one CDR3 protein and lists the most common genes and DNA from its rows. These V and J calls are TCRdb output, not the study's own analysis. Present in this sample are about 670,000 distinct CDR3 sequences, over 40% of which were seen just once. The ten top clones hold 25% to 35% of the sample.

This sample was included in a study of blood T cells in healthy people across ages (dated by TCRdb to about 2015). In terms of the full investigation: In model experiments, template switching captured about one uniquely barcoded TCR beta cDNA molecule for every two T cells. The study measured age-related changes in TCR beta repertoire diversity using deep sequencing normalized with unique cDNA molecular identifiers. Four age groups were formed from the donors: young (average about 15 years), middle-aged (around 40), aged (roughly 59) and long-lived (about 80). Donors of different ages were randomly distributed across sequencing lanes to avoid experimental bias. Using the same blood draw, the study looked at two additional independent replicas of 1 million unique cDNA reads for two donors, one aged 18 to 30 and the other aged 80 or older.

The donors were some 36 Caucasian individuals from Russia, aged about 6 to 100 years, who were systemically healthy. Each donor gave 9 to 10 milliliters of peripheral blood, collected into EDTA-treated Vacutainer tubes. Ficoll-Paque density-gradient centrifugation was used to isolate PBMCs, with at least 7 million obtained per sample. Total RNA, at least 6 micrograms per sample, was extracted from PBMCs with Trizol reagent. For every donor, an aliquot of PBMCs went through flow cytometry to measure the percentages of naive CD45RAhigh/CD27high T cells. Results the study describes overall, beyond this receptor: Estimates of total diversity based on one million sequenced T cells were regarded as lower bounds and as underestimates. Because donor CMV infection status was unknown, age-related changes in expanded clonotypes were potentially confounded. Since profiling was done on bulk unsorted PBMCs, naive and antigen-experienced compartments could not be conclusively compared. Observed TCR beta diversity per million T cells fell roughly linearly with age, and a significant reduction was already apparent by age roughly 40. The long-lived group showed more naive CD4+ T cells, fewer expanded clones and increased TCR diversity than the aged group, suggesting age selection. There was a strong correlation between observed TCR beta diversity and the percentage of naive T cells measured by flow cytometry.

Sequencing was performed on blood. The sequence was obtained from a man older than 75 in good health. The receptor chain draws on TRBV29-1 and TRBJ1-4, with 7 bases matching TRBD1. The bases are TGCAGCGTTTTAAGGAGGGGGCCTTATGAAAAACCGTTTTTT. Translation gives CSVLRRGPYEKPFF.